This T cell receptor (beta chain) was identified during a study of blood T cell repertoires in COVID-19. In the source study's methods: From reference gene primer amplification, estimates of nucleated cell counts were derived. Sequenced by immunoSEQ multiplex PCR; TCRdb stores in-frame clones only, minus some. Clone size and V and J calls were adopted from that table, with D and trimming inferred from the DNA. The table includes about 360,000 clones, 70% to 90% detected once. The sequence was collected from a human donor in a cohort sampled during active COVID-19. Sequencing used peripheral blood.

The CDR3 DNA follows: TGCGCCAGCAGCCAAGAGGGTACATCGTTTCGGGGAAATAACTATGGCTACACCTTC. It specifies CASSQEGTSFRGNNYGYTF. The chain couples TRBV4-1 to TRBJ1-2; no firm D call. V was shortened by 0 bases and J by 1 base, with 21 bases between the two germline ends. Germline V CDR1 and CDR2: MGHRA, YSYEKL. The CDR3 loop spans 19 amino acids.